This T cell receptor (beta chain) was captured by sequencing in a study of CD8 T cells in Susac syndrome. About the study: Patients with Susac syndrome who were sequenced included roughly 6 with active disease and roughly eight in remission.

When the RNA was reverse transcribed, random hexamers were used with an input of roughly 0.5 to 1 ug. The amplification used immunoSEQ multiplex PCR on TCR beta CDR3; it spanned 54 Vbeta and 13 Jbeta. One entry per CDR3 protein, called by TCRdb with MiXCR from the immunoSEQ multiplex PCR reads. The table includes roughly 150,000 distinct CDR3 sequences, almost 96% detected once. Germline V lookup: CDR1 MNHNS, CDR2 SASEGT. V shed 6 bases and J shed 6 bases, with 15 bases lying between them. The CDR3 loop spans 14 amino acids. This chain connects TRBV6-1 to TRBJ2-4; TRBD2 is a possible D gene (6 bases). The receptor comes from a human donor with Susac syndrome. The sample was CD4+ T cells from PBMCs. Here the CDR3 DNA reads TGTGCCAGCAGCGGAACAGGAGGGCGAAACATTCAGTACTTC. This codes for CASSGTGGRNIQYF.